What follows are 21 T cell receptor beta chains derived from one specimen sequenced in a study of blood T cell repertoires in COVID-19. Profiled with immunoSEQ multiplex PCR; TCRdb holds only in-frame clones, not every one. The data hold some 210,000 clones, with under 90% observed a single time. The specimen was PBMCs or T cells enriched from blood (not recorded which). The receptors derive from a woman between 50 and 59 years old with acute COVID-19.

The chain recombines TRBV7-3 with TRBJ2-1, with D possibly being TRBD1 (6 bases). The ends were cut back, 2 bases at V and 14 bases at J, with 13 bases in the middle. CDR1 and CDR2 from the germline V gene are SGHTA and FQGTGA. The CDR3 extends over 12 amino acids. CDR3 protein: CASSLSPGEKFF. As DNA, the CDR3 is TGTGCCAGCAGCTTATCGCCAGGGGAGAAGTTCTTC. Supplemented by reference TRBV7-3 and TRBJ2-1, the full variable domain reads GAGVSQTPSNKVTEKGKYVELRCDPISGHTALYWYRQSLGQGPEFLIYFQGTGAADDSGLPNDRFFAVRPEGSVSTLKIQRTERGDSAVYLCASSLSPGEKFFGPGTRLTVL.

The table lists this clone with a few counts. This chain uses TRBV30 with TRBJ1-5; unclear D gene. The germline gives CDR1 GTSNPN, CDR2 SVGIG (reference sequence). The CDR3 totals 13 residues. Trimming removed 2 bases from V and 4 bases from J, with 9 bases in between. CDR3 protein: CAWSSAANQPQHF. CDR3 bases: TGTGCCTGGAGTTCGGCGGCTAATCAGCCCCAGCATTTT.

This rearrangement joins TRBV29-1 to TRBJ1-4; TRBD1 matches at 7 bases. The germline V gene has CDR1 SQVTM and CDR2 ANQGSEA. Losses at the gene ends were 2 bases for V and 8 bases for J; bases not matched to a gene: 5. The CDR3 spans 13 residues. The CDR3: CSVESTGREKLFF. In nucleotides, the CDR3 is TGCAGCGTTGAATCGACAGGGAGGGAAAAACTGTTTTTT. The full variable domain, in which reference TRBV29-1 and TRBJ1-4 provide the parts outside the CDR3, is SAVISQKPSRDICQRGTSLTIQCQVDSQVTMMFWYRQQPGQSLTLIATANQGSEATYESGFVIDKFPISRPNLTFSTLTVSNMSPEDSSIYLCSVESTGREKLFFGSGTQLSVL.

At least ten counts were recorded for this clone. The CDR3 loop is CASSPLGTKNNEQFF. The CDR3 DNA follows: TGCGCCAGCAGCCCCCTGGGGACTAAAAACAATGAGCAGTTCTTC. The J gene is TRBJ2-1, the V gene TRBV5-1; 7 bases match TRBD2. The germline V gene has CDR1 SGHRS and CDR2 YFSETQ. This CDR3 region has 15 residues. V dropped 4 bases and J dropped 5; count of bases not matched to a gene: 9. Combining the CDR3 with reference TRBV5-1 and TRBJ2-1 gives the whole variable domain KAGVTQTPRYLIKTRGQQVTLSCSPISGHRSVSWYQQTPGQGLQFLFEYFSETQRNKGNFPGRFSGRQFSNSRSEMNVSTLELGDSALYLCASSPLGTKNNEQFFGPGTRLTVL.

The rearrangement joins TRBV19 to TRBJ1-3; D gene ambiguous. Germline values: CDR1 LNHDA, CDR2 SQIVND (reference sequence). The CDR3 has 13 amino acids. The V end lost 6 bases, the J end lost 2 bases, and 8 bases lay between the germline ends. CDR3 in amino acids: CASSTGTGNTIYF. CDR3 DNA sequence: TGTGCCAGTAGCACCGGGACTGGAAACACCATATATTTT. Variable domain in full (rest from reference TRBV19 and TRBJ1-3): DGGITQSPKYLFRKEGQNVTLSCEQNLNHDAMYWYRQDPGQGLRLIYYSQIVNDFQKGDIAEGYSVSREKKESFPLTVTSAQKNPTAFYLCASSTGTGNTIYFGEGSWLTVV.

The CDR3 DNA follows: TGTGCCAGCAGCTTAGGGAGGATTGGGCTCTACGAGCAGTACTTC. Residues: CASSLGRIGLYEQYF. The gene calls are TRBV11-3 and TRBJ2-7; maybe TRBD2 (5 bases). The germline CDR1 and CDR2 sequences are SGHNT and YENEEA. The CDR3 contains 15 residues. V was cut by 1 base and J by 3 bases, with 13 bases left in between.

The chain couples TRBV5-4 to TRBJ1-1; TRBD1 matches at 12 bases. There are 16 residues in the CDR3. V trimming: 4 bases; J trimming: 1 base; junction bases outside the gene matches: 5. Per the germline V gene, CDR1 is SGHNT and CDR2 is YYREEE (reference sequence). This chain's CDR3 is CASSQTGQGANTEAFF. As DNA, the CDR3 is TGTGCCAGCAGCCAAACGGGACAGGGGGCGAACACTGAAGCTTTCTTT.

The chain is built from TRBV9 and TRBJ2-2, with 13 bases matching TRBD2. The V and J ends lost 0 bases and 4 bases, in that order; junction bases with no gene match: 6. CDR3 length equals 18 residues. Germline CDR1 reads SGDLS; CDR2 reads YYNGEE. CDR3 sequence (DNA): TGTGCCAGCAGCGTAGGGGGTACTAGCGGGAGGGCCACCGGGGAGCTGTTTTTT. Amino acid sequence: CASSVGGTSGRATGELFF.

The CDR3: CASSLVTGLWNEQFF. The DNA of the CDR3 is TGCGCCAGCAGCTTGGTGACAGGGCTTTGGAATGAGCAGTTCTTC. V and J are TRBV5-1 and TRBJ2-1, with 7 bases aligning to TRBD1. Germline V gives CDR1 SGHRS, CDR2 YFSETQ. CDR3 length: 15 residues. The junction had 7 bases not matched to a gene; V was cut back by 0 bases and J by 7 bases.

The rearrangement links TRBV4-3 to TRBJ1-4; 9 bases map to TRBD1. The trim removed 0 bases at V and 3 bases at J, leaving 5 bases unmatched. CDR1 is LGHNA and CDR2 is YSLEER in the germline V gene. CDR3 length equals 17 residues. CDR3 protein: CASSQDPWTGANEKLFF. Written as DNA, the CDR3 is TGCGCCAGCAGCCAAGACCCTTGGACAGGGGCTAATGAAAAACTGTTTTTT.

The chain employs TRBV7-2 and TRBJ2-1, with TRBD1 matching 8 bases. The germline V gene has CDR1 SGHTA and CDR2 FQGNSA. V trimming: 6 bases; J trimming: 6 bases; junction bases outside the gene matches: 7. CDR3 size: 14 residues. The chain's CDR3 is CASSQDRGSNEQFF. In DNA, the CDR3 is TGTGCCAGCAGTCAAGACAGGGGATCCAATGAGCAGTTCTTC.

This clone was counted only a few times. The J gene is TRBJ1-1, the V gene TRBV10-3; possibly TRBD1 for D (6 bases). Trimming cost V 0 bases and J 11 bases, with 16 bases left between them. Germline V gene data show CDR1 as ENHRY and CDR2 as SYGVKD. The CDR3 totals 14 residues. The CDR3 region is CAISESSWGREAFF. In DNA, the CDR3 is TGTGCCATCAGTGAGTCGAGCTGGGGGCGCGAGGCTTTCTTT.

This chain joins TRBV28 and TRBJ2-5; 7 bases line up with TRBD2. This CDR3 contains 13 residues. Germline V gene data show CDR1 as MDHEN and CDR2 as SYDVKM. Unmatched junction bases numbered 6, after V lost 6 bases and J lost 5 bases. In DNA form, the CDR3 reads TGTGCCAGCAGGGGGGGGGAGGTGGAGACCCAGTACTTC. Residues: CASRGGEVETQYF.

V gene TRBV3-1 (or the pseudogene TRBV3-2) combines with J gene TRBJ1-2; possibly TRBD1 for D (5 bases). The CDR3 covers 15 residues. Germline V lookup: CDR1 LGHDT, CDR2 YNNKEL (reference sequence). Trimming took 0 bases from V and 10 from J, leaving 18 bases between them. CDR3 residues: CASSQDLGGWNVYTF. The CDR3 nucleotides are TGTGCCAGCAGCCAAGATCTCGGGGGTTGGAACGTCTACACCTTC.

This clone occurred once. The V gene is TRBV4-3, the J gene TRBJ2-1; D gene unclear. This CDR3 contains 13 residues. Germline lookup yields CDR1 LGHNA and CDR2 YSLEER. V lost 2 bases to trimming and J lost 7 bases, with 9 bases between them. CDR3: CASSQSLVNEQFF. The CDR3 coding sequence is TGCGCCAGCAGCCAATCGTTAGTGAATGAGCAGTTCTTC.

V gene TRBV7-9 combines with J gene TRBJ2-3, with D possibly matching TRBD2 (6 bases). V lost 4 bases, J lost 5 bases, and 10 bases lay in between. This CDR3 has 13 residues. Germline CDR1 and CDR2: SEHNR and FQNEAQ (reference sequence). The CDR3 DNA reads TGTGCCAGCAGCTCCTTCGGGGGAGATACGCAGTATTTT. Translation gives CASSSFGGDTQYF.

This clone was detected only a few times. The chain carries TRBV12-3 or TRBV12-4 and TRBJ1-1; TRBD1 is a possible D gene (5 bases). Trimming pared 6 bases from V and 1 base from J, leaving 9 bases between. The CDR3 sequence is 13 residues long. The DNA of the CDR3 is TGTGCCAGCAGAATGGGGGGGAACACTGAAGCTTTCTTT. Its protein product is CASRMGGNTEAFF.

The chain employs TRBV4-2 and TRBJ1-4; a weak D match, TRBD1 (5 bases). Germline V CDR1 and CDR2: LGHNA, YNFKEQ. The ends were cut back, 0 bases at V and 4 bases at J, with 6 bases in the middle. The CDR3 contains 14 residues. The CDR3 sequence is CASSQDQGNEKLFF. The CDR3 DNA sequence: TGTGCCAGCAGCCAAGACCAGGGTAATGAAAAACTGTTTTTT.

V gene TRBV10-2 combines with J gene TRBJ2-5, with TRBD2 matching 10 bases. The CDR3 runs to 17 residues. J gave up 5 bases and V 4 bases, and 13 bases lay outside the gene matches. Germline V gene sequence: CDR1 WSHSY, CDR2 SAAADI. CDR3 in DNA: TGCGCCAGCAGTGTGGTAGCGGGGGGCTGGTGGCAGGAGACCCAGTACTTC. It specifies CASSVVAGGWWQETQYF.

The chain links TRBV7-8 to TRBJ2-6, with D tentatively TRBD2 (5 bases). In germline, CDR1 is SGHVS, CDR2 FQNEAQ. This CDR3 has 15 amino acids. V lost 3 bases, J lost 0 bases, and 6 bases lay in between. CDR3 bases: TGTGCCAGCAGCTTGAGGGACTCTGGGGCCAACGTCCTGACTTTC. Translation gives CASSLRDSGANVLTF.

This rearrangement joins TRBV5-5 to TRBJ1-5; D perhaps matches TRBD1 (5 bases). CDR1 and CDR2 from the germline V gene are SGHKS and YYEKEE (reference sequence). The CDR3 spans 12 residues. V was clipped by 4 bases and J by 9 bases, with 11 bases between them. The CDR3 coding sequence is TGTGCCAGCAGCCAGATTCAGGGGCCCCAGCATTTT. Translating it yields CASSQIQGPQHF.